The TCR beta chain under discussion was sequenced for a study of a mutant IDH1 vaccine in newly diagnosed glioma (dated by TCRdb to the early 2020s). Background on the whole study: In the chemotherapy-containing groups, vaccination started alongside temozolomide cycles, whereas in patients who had radiotherapy alone it started 4-6 weeks after radiotherapy. Of the approximately 30 treated patients, approximately 62% were male and approximately 38% were female, and the mean age was approximately 39 years. Before enrollment, most patients had been given radiochemotherapy with temozolomide as standard therapy, while the rest had received either radiotherapy alone or temozolomide alone. The week-35 safety follow-up was designated visit V12, and the week-47 end of study was designated visit V13. Six visits were used for peripheral blood collection: V03 (baseline), V05, V07, V10, V12 and V13. Longitudinal TCRB deep sequencing was performed for around 23 treated patients wherever samples were available for exploratory analyses. The paper as a whole reports these results and caveats: Changes in the top peripheral T cell clonotypes picked up by TCRB sequencing did not appear to be linked to pseudoprogression. The authors noted that analyses of patient blood samples could not be reproduced because of sample limitations. Selection of PBMC samples for TCRB deep sequencing was based on availability. Vaccine-induced immune responses across multiple MHC alleles were detected in over 80% of patients.

Library prep was done by the immunoSEQ multiplex PCR assay. Rearranged TCR beta chain sequences were amplified using the hsTCRB Kit according to the manufacturer's protocol. TCRB libraries were sequenced on an Illumina MiSeq. In the paper's pipeline: The proprietary platform of the kit vendor was used for demultiplexing, trimming and gene mapping. Held by TCRdb, this immuneACCESS table contains in-frame sequences only and omits some clones. Under half of the omission traces to an unresolved V gene where checked; the cause of the rest is unknown. That table is the source of V, J and clone size, and D and trimming were worked out from the DNA. The sample profile shows about 35,000 clones; approximately 90% of them were found once. 12% of the sample goes to the ten largest clones. Read against the paper, the sample's time point label means: week 47, end of study. Each vaccine dose was 300 ug of a 20-mer mutant IDH1 peptide in Montanide, given subcutaneously with topical imiquimod. Patients received eight vaccinations in weeks 1, 3, 5, 7, 11, 15, 19 and 23, corresponding to visits V03 through V10. Newly diagnosed WHO grade 3 or 4 IDH1-mutant astrocytomas showing loss of nuclear ATRX were present in the donors. The samples were drawn from NOA16, a multicentre, single-arm, open-label phase I trial in Germany that tested a mutant IDH1 peptide vaccine in humans for the first time. Genomic DNA for TCRB sequencing was isolated from EDTA blood with the DNeasy Blood and Tissue Kit.

As concerns this clone: Its antigen is unknown. Nothing much larger sits one base from this clone, and base qualities are not available.

V loses 4 bases of germline sequence and J loses 2 bases, and the interval between the two ends is 8 bases. Counted from cysteine to phenylalanine, this CDR3 has 14 amino acids. Left in the record is the CDR3 DNA by itself, 42 bases read in frame from the first base. CDR1 and CDR2 are read off the germline V gene as KGHSY and FQNENV. The clonotype comes from a woman aged 30 to 39 with glioma. The input for sequencing was PBMCs, taken from a glioma patient whose treatment included an IDH1 peptide vaccine. The rearrangement joined TRBV16 to TRBJ1-4; 5 matching bases give a weak D call of TRBD1. CDR3 loop: CASSLGGTNEKLFF. The nucleotide sequence reads TGTGCCAGCAGCCTCGGGGGGACTAATGAAAAACTGTTTTTT.